The 24 T cell receptor beta chains below all came from one sample that was sequenced in a study of beta chain features in type 1 diabetes. Expressed TCRB transcripts got sequenced, as all isolated RNA was reverse transcribed. Clones were read by immunoSEQ multiplex PCR, and TCRdb kept only the in-frame ones, dropping some. Among roughly 250,000 clones listed, over 7.5% were seen once. The source material was naive CD4+ T cells from blood. These receptors all come from a woman between 18 and 29 years old in good health.

This clone was seen a few times. The rearrangement uses TRBV11-2 and TRBJ1-1, with 10 bases identical to TRBD1. Germline trimming cut 6 bases from V and 3 bases from J; bases unmatched to any gene: 7. Germline CDR1 SGHAT, CDR2 FQNNGV. The CDR3 runs 15 residues. CDR3 nucleotides: TGTGCCAGCAGGAGACAGGGGGCCGGGTACACTGAAGCTTTCTTT. Its protein is CASRRQGAGYTEAFF.

The gene calls are TRBV5-4 and TRBJ1-1; D perhaps matches TRBD1 (5 bases). V lost 4 bases to trimming and J lost 0 bases, with 10 bases between them. The germline V gene encodes CDR1 SGHNT and CDR2 YYREEE (reference sequence). CDR3 length equals 14 residues. As DNA, the CDR3 is TGTGCCAGCAGCCGACAGAGTTTGAACACTGAAGCTTTCTTT. It codes for CASSRQSLNTEAFF.

This clone was found a few times. The chain employs TRBV11-2 and TRBJ2-3; TRBD2 matches 8 bases. This CDR3 comprises 15 residues. Germline V gene sequence: CDR1 SGHAT, CDR2 FQNNGV. J was trimmed by 0 bases and V by 2 bases; bases with no gene match: 1. The CDR3 is CASSLIAGSTDTQYF. In nucleotides, the CDR3 is TGTGCCAGCAGCTTAATAGCGGGGAGCACAGATACGCAGTATTTT. The full variable domain, its missing parts supplied by reference TRBV11-2 and TRBJ2-3, is EAGVAQSPRYKIIEKRQSVAFWCNPISGHATLYWYQQILGQGPKLLIQFQNNGVVDDSQLPKDRFSAERLKGVDSTLKIQPAKLEDSAVYLCASSLIAGSTDTQYFGPGTRLTVL.

This chain joins TRBV19 and TRBJ2-3; perhaps TRBD1 as D (5 bases). Germline loops: CDR1 LNHDA, CDR2 SQIVND (reference sequence). The germline V and J ends were trimmed by 3 bases and 6 bases, with 13 bases remaining between them. This CDR3 is built from 14 residues. CDR3 nucleotide sequence: TGTGCCAGTAGTATTAGGCAGGGAATGGATACGCAGTATTTT. This sequence encodes CASSIRQGMDTQYF.

The rearrangement links TRBV6-5 to TRBJ2-1; 13 positions agree with TRBD2. V was pared by 6 bases and J by 6 bases, with 5 bases of the junction left unmatched. Germline loops: CDR1 MNHEY, CDR2 SVGAGI. The CDR3 has 15 amino acids. CDR3 loop: CASSRLAGGINEQFF. DNA of the CDR3: TGTGCCAGCAGCCGACTAGCGGGGGGAATCAATGAGCAGTTCTTC.

This clone was observed a handful of times. The chain couples TRBV27 to TRBJ2-1; 8 bases are a match to TRBD2. Trimming at V came to 6 bases and at J to 1 base, leaving 8 bases not matched to a gene. The CDR3 loop spans 16 amino acids. CDR1 is MNHEY, CDR2 SMNVEV, per germline (reference sequence). CDR3 sequence: CASRPEGLVSYNEQFF. CDR3 nucleotide sequence: TGTGCCAGCAGACCGGAGGGACTAGTTTCCTACAATGAGCAGTTCTTC.

This clone was detected a few times. The chain uses TRBV5-1 and TRBJ2-1, with TRBD2 matching 9 bases. From germline, CDR1 is SGHRS and CDR2 YFSETQ. CDR3 length: 17 residues. V lost 0 bases, J lost 10 bases, and 14 bases stayed unmatched. Here the CDR3 DNA reads TGCGCCAGCAGCTTGGTATTGCTAGCGGGGTCAGGTGGGGAGCAGTTCTTC. It specifies CASSLVLLAGSGGEQFF.

The V call is TRBV10-3, the J call TRBJ2-3; 7 bases line up with TRBD2. J gave up 0 bases and V 5 bases, and 2 bases lay outside the gene matches. Germline values: CDR1 ENHRY, CDR2 SYGVKD. The CDR3 totals 14 residues. CDR3 coding DNA: TGTGCCATCAGTATGGGACTAAGCACAGATACGCAGTATTTT. This translates into CAISMGLSTDTQYF.

This clone was seen a handful of times. V is TRBV11-2 and J is TRBJ2-3; D not resolved. The CDR3 covers 13 residues. Germline V lookup: CDR1 SGHAT, CDR2 FQNNGV. Trimming took 1 base from V and 7 from J, leaving 9 bases between them. The CDR3 nucleotides read TGTGCCAGCAGCTTAGTCCCGTTTAATACGCAGTATTTT. This translates into CASSLVPFNTQYF.

The chain employs TRBV27 and TRBJ1-2; TRBD1 aligns across 10 bases. The length of the CDR3 is 16 residues. J was trimmed by 2 bases and V by 0 bases; bases with no gene match: 3. Per the germline V gene, CDR1 is MNHEY and CDR2 is SMNVEV (reference sequence). CDR3 nucleotides: TGTGCCAGCAGTTTATCAGGGACAGGGGCCAACTATGGCTACACCTTC. Protein sequence: CASSLSGTGANYGYTF.

This clone was seen more than once but under ten times. The chain links TRBV5-4 to TRBJ1-1; 9 nucleotides line up with TRBD1. Germline V gene lookup returns CDR1 SGHNT and CDR2 YYREEE (reference sequence). The CDR3 is made up of 15 amino acids. J lost 0 bases, V lost 4 bases, and 4 bases had no gene match. As DNA, the CDR3 is TGTGCCAGCAGCCGGGACAGGGCGTTGAACACTGAAGCTTTCTTT. It specifies CASSRDRALNTEAFF.

V and J are TRBV10-3 and TRBJ2-3, with 11 bases fitting TRBD2. CDR1 ENHRY and CDR2 SYGVKD come from the germline V gene. J was trimmed by 3 bases and V by 3 bases; bases with no gene match: 5. The CDR3 totals 16 residues. CDR3 region: CAISELAGVSTDTQYF. For the CDR3, the DNA is TGTGCCATCAGTGAACTAGCGGGGGTCTCAACAGATACGCAGTATTTT.

This clone turned up a few times. This rearrangement joins TRBV30 to TRBJ1-2; no definite D call. CDR1 GTSNPN and CDR2 SVGIG come from the germline V gene (reference sequence). V was clipped by 0 bases and J by 0 bases, with 8 bases between them. The CDR3 runs to 14 residues. CDR3 residues: CAWSVLLANYGYTF. CDR3 in DNA: TGTGCCTGGAGTGTGTTGTTAGCTAACTATGGCTACACCTTC.

This clone was counted only a few times. The gene calls are TRBV5-4 and TRBJ2-7; 11 nucleotides match TRBD2. V lost 1 base, J lost 6 bases, and 3 bases stayed unmatched. Germline assignment: CDR1 SGHNT and CDR2 YYREEE (reference sequence). CDR3 size: 14 residues. In nucleotides, the CDR3 is TGTGCCAGCAGCTTGCAAACTAGCGGGAGCGAGCAGTACTTC. Translation: CASSLQTSGSEQYF.

This chain connects TRBV6-6 to TRBJ2-2; 10 positions match TRBD1. Looked up from germline, CDR1 is MNHNY and CDR2 is SVGAGI (reference sequence). Unmatched junction bases numbered 4, after V lost 9 bases and J lost 3 bases. The CDR3 length is 14 residues. This chain's CDR3 is CASGDRGHTGELFF. The CDR3, as DNA: TGTGCCAGTGGGGACAGGGGACACACCGGGGAGCTGTTTTTT.

This chain uses TRBV2 with TRBJ2-7, with TRBD1 identical over 8 bases. The J segment lost 6 bases and the V segment lost 6 bases, leaving 4 bases of the junction unmatched. Germline V gives CDR1 SNHLY, CDR2 FYNNEI. The CDR3 consists of 12 residues. The chain's CDR3 is CASSGQGSEQYF. In DNA, the CDR3 is TGTGCCAGCAGCGGACAGGGATCCGAGCAGTACTTC.

The V and J genes are TRBV29-1 and TRBJ2-5; 10 nucleotides match TRBD1. Germline trimming cut 5 bases from V and 5 bases from J; bases unmatched to any gene: 5. This CDR3 comprises 13 residues. Germline lookup yields CDR1 SQVTM and CDR2 ANQGSEA. The CDR3 region has the DNA TGCAGCGTTCGACAGGGGGCGTTTGAGACCCAGTACTTC. Its translation: CSVRQGAFETQYF.

Only one count was recorded for this clone. The chain carries TRBV6-1 and TRBJ2-7; 8 positions agree with TRBD1. Germline loops: CDR1 MNHNS, CDR2 SASEGT. This CDR3 region has 14 residues. V dropped 10 bases and J dropped 2; count of bases not matched to a gene: 10. The CDR3 DNA reads as TGTGCCACCGGACAGGGTAGAACTCCCTACGAGCAGTACTTC. Translating it yields CATGQGRTPYEQYF.

This chain connects TRBV5-6 to TRBJ2-3, with 10 bases matching TRBD2. The CDR3 length is 16 residues. The germline V gene encodes CDR1 SGHDT and CDR2 YYEEEE. J gave up 5 bases and V 0 bases, and 6 bases lay outside the gene matches. The CDR3 nucleotides read TGTGCCAGCAGCTTGGCCCGAGCGGGAGGGCTAGATACGCAGTATTTT. Protein sequence: CASSLARAGGLDTQYF.

The genes are TRBV19 and TRBJ1-5; D perhaps matches TRBD1 (6 bases). CDR1 is LNHDA, CDR2 SQIVND, per germline (reference sequence). Trimming cost V 9 bases and J 3 bases, with 12 bases left between them. This CDR3 is 13 amino acids long. CDR3 nucleotides: TGTGCCAGCCGCCAGGGGAACAATCAGCCCCAGCATTTT. Translating gives CASRQGNNQPQHF.

This clone was seen only a few times. The chain joins TRBV28 to TRBJ2-7; D possibly corresponds to TRBD2 (5 bases). Germline CDR1 is MDHEN and CDR2 is SYDVKM. With 7 bases removed from V and 2 bases from J, the gap between germline ends came to 9 bases. The CDR3 consists of 12 residues. CDR3 amino acids: CASNRGTYEQYF. CDR3 in DNA: TGTGCCAGCAACAGAGGGACCTACGAGCAGTACTTC.

The rearrangement joins TRBV7-9 to TRBJ2-3, with D perhaps TRBD1 (5 bases). Germline loops: CDR1 SEHNR, CDR2 FQNEAQ (reference sequence). Trimming removed 5 bases at V and 2 bases at J, with 14 bases between. The CDR3 spans 15 residues. CDR3: CASSTNDRFTDTQYF. For the CDR3, the DNA is TGTGCCAGCAGCACAAACGACAGATTCACAGATACGCAGTATTTT.

This clone was recorded a few times. The rearrangement joins TRBV28 to TRBJ1-5, with TRBD1 matching over 9 bases. The CDR3 is made up of 16 amino acids. The V and J ends lost 5 bases and 7 bases, in that order; junction bases with no gene match: 12. Germline-derived CDR1 and CDR2 are MDHEN and SYDVKM. CDR3 region: CASSPQQGAPGQPQHF. CDR3 in DNA: TGTGCCAGCAGTCCACAACAGGGGGCGCCGGGACAGCCCCAGCATTTT.

This clone was seen more than once but under ten times. The V gene is TRBV2, the J gene TRBJ1-1; maybe TRBD1 (6 bases). CDR1 is SNHLY and CDR2 is FYNNEI in the germline V gene. The CDR3 covers 15 residues. The ends were cut back, 4 bases at V and 2 bases at J, with 14 bases in the middle. The CDR3 sequence is CASSVDRALNTEAFF. The CDR3 DNA reads TGTGCCAGCAGTGTGGACAGAGCCCTTAACACTGAAGCTTTCTTT.